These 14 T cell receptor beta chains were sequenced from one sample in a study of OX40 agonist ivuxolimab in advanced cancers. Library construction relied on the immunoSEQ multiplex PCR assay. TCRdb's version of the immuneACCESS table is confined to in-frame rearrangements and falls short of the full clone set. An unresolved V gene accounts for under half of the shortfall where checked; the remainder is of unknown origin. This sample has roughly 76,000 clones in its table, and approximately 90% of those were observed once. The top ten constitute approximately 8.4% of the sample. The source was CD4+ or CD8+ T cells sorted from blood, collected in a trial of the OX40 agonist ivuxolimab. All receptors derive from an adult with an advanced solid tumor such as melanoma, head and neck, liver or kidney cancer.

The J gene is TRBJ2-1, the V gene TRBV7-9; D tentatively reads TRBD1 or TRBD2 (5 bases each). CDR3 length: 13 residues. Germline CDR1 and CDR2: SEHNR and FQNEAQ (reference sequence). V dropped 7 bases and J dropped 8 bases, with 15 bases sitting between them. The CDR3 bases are TGTGCCAGCACCCCCGGGGCGTTGCATGAGCAGTTCTTC. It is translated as CASTPGALHEQFF.

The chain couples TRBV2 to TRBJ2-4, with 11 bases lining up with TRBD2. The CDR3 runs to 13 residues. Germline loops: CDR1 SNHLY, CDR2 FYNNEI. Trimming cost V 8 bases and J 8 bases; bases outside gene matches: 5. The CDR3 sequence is CASAGLAAYIQYF. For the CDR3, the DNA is TGTGCCAGCGCGGGACTAGCGGCATACATTCAGTACTTC.

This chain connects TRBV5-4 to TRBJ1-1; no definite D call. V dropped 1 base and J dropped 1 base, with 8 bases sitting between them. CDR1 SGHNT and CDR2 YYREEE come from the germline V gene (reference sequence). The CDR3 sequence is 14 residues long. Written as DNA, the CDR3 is TGTGCCAGCAGCTTGAGTGCTGAGAACACTGAAGCTTTCTTT. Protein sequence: CASSLSAENTEAFF.

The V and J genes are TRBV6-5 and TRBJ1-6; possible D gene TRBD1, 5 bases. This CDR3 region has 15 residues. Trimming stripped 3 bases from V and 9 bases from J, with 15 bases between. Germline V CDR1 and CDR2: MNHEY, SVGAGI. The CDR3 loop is CASSYFRQGGSPLHF. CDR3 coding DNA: TGTGCCAGCAGTTATTTTCGTCAGGGAGGTTCACCCCTCCACTTT.

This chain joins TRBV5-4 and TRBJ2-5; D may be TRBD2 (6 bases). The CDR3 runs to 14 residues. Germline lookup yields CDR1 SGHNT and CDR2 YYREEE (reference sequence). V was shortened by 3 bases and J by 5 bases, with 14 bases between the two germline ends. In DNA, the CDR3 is TGTGCCAGCAGCTCGGGACTTTCGCCTGAGACCCAGTACTTC. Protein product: CASSSGLSPETQYF.

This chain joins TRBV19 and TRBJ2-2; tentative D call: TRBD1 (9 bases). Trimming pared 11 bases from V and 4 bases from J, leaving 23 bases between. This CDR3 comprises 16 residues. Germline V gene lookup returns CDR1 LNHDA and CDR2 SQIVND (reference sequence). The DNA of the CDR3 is TGTGCCGGTAACCGGGGGGGACAGGGTGTCACCGGGGAGCTGTTTTTT. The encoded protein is CAGNRGGQGVTGELFF.

The chain's CDR3 is CAWTPAGARYGYTF. The CDR3, as DNA: TGTGCCTGGACCCCCGCGGGGGCTAGGTATGGCTACACCTTC. The chain has TRBV30 and TRBJ1-2; tentatively, D is TRBD1 (6 bases). CDR3 length: 14 amino acids. Germline lookup yields CDR1 GTSNPN and CDR2 SVGIG (reference sequence). V gave up 4 bases and J gave up 5 bases, with 17 bases separating them.

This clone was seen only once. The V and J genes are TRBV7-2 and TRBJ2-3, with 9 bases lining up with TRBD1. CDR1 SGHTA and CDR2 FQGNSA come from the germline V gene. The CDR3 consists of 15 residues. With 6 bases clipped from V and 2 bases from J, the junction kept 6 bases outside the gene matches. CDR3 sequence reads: CASRGYRGLTDTQYF. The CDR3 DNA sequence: TGTGCCAGCAGGGGCTACAGGGGGCTCACAGATACGCAGTATTTT.

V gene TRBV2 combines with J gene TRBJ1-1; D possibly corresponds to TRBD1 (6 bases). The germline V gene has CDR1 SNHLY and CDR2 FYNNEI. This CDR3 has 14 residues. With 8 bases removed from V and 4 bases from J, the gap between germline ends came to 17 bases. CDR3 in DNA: TGTGCCAGCTCCCTACAGGGCCGGGTCACTGAAGCTTTCTTT. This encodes CASSLQGRVTEAFF.

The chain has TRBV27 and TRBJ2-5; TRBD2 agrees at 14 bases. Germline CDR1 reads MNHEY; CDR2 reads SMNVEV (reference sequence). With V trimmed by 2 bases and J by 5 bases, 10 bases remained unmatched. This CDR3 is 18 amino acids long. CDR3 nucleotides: TGTGCCAGCAGTTTACTCGTGACTAGCGGGAGGGCCGGGGAGACCCAGTACTTC. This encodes CASSLLVTSGRAGETQYF.

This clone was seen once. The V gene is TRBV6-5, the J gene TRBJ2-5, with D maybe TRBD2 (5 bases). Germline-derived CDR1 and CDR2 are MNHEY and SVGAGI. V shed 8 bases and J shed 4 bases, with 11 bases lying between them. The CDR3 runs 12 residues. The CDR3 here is CASSRERETQYF. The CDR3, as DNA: TGTGCCAGCTCTCGGGAAAGAGAGACCCAGTACTTC.

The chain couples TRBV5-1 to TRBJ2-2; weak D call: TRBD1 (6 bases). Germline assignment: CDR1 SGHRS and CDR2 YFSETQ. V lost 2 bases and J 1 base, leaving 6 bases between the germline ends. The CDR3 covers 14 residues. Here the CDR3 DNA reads TGCGCCAGCAGCTTCAGGGGGAACACCGGGGAGCTGTTTTTT. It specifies CASSFRGNTGELFF.

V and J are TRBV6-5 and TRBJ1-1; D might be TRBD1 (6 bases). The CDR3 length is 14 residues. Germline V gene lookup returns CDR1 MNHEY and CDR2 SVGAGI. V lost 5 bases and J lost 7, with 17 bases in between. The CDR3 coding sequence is TGTGCCAGCAGTCCCGGGACAAGGGAATTTGAAGCTTTCTTT. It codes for CASSPGTREFEAFF.

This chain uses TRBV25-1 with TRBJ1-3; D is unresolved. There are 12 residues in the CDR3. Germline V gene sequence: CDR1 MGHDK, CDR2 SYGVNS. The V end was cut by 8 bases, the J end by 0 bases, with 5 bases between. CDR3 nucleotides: TGTGCCAGCCGCTCCTCTGGAAACACCATATATTTT. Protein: CASRSSGNTIYF.